The present T cell receptor beta chain was sequenced within a study of Ad26.COV2.S vaccination and SARS-CoV-2 variants. Findings and caveats of the study: From the TCR breadth and depth analyses, total T cell responses may have been underestimated. Reported findings describe substantial breadth in spike-specific CD8+ and CD4+ T cell responses following vaccination.

V lost 2 bases to trimming and J lost 0 bases; unmatched junction nucleotides: 3. Germline CDR1 reads PRHDT; CDR2 reads FYEKMQ (reference sequence). The CDR3 covers 15 residues. On this clone: Its matching antigen is unknown.

Only in-frame clones appear in the TCRdb table, and some are missing; sequencing was by immunoSEQ multiplex PCR. The sample yields around 340,000 clones, approximately 90% seen once. Documented treatment: some 19 received Ad26.COV2.S at low or high dose, single or two shots; 5 received placebo; per-sample allocation not given. Collection of the samples took place on day 63 after the first injection of vaccine or placebo. The clonotype comes from a person between 18 and 65 years old who received the Ad26.COV2.S COVID-19 vaccine or a placebo. The chain employs TRBV13 and TRBJ1-1; TRBD1 agrees at 7 bases. Sample: peripheral blood, taken in a trial of Ad26.COV2.S vaccine versus placebo. Written as DNA, the CDR3 is TGTGCCAGCAGCTTATTAGGGGGCTTGAACACTGAAGCTTTCTTT. As protein: CASSLLGGLNTEAFF.